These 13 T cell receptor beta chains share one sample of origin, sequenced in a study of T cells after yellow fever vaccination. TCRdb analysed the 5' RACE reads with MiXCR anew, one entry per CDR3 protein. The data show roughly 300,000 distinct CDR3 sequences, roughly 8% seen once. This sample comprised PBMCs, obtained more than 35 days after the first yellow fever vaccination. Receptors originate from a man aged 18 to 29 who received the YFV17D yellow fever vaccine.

The CDR3 nucleotides read TGCAGTGCCCACACTGACAGGGGAGGGTTCTATTTT. This codes for CSAHTDRGGFYF. V usage is TRBV20-1 and J usage is TRBJ2-3, with D possibly TRBD1 on 8 matching bases. The germline V gene has CDR1 DFQATT and CDR2 SNEGSKA (reference sequence). Trimming cost V 6 bases and J 15 bases, with 22 bases left between them. The CDR3 extends over 12 amino acids.

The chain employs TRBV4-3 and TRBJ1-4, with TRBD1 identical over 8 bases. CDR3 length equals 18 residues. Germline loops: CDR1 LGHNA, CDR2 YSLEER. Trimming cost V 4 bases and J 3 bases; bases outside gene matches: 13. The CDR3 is CASSLNGQGRVPNEKLFF. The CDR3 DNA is TGCGCCAGCAGCCTTAACGGACAGGGTCGGGTGCCTAATGAAAAACTGTTTTTT.

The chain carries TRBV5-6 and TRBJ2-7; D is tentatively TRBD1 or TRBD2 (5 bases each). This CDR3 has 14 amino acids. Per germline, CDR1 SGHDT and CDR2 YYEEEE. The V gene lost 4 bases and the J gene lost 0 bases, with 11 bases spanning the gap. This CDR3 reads CASSRRDGSYEQYF. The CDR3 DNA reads TGTGCCAGCAGCCGCCGGGACGGCTCCTACGAGCAGTACTTC.

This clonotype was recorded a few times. The CDR3 sequence is CASIPRDHTEAFF. The CDR3 nucleotides read TGTGCCAGCATCCCCAGGGACCACACTGAAGCTTTCTTT. V is TRBV7-2 and J is TRBJ1-1; TRBD1 is a possible D gene (5 bases). Germline V gene lookup returns CDR1 SGHTA and CDR2 FQGNSA. V was trimmed by 7 bases and J by 3 bases, leaving 12 bases between them. The CDR3 is made up of 13 amino acids.

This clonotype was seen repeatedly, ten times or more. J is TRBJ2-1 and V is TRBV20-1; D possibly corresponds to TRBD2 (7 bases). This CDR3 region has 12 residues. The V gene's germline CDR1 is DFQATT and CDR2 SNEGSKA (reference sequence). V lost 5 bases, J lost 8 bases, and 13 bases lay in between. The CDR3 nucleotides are TGCAGTGCTTGGGGGGGCGGCCATGAGCAGTTCTTC. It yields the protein CSAWGGGHEQFF.

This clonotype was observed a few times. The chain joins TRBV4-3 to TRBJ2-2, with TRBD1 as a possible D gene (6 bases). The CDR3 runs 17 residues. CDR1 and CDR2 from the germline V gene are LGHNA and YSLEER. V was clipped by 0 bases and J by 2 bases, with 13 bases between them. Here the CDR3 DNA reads TGCGCCAGCAGCCAAGATATGGGACAAATTAACACCGGGGAGCTGTTTTTT. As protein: CASSQDMGQINTGELFF.

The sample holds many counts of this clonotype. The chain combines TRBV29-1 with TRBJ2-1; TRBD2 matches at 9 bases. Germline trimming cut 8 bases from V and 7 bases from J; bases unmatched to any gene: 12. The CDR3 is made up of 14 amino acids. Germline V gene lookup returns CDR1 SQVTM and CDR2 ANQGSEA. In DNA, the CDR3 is TGCAGCATAGGGACTAGCTTATTCGGGAATGAGCAGTTCTTC. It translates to CSIGTSLFGNEQFF.

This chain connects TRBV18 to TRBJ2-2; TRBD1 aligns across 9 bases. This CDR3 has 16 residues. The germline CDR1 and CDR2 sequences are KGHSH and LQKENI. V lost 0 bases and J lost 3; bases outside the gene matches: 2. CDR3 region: CASSPPTGGDTGELFF. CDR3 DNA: TGTGCCAGCTCACCACCGACAGGGGGGGACACCGGGGAGCTGTTTTTT.

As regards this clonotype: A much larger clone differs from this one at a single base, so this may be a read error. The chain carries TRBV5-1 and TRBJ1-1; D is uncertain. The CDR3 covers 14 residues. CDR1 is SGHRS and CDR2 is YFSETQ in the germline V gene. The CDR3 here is CASSLNGDWTEDFF. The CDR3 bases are TGCGCCAGCAGCTTAAACGGGGATTGGACTGAAGATTTCTTT.

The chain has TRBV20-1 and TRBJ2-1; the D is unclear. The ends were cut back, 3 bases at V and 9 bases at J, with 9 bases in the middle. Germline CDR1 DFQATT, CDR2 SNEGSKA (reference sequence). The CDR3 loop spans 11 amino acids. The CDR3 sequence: CSARALAEQFF. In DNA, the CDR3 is TGCAGTGCTAGGGCCCTGGCTGAGCAGTTCTTC.

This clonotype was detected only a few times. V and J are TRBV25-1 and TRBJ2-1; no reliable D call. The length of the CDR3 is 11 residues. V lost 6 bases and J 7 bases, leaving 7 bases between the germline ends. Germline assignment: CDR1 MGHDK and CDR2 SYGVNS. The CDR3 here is CASRGANEQFF. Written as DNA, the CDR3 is TGTGCCAGCAGGGGCGCGAATGAGCAGTTCTTC.

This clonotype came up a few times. DNA of the CDR3: TGTGCCACCAGCCTCAGTGGAAACACCATATATTTT. This translates into CATSLSGNTIYF. The rearrangement links TRBV15 to TRBJ1-3; D remains unclear. Germline loops: CDR1 LNHNV, CDR2 YYDKDF (reference sequence). Trimming removed 5 bases at V and 3 bases at J, with 5 bases between. This CDR3 contains 12 residues.

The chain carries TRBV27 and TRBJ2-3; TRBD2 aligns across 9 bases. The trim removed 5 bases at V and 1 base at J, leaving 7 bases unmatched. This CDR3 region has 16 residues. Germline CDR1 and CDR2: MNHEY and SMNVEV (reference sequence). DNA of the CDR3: TGTGCCAGCAGTCCTCGGACTAGCGTCGGCACAGATACGCAGTATTTT. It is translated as CASSPRTSVGTDTQYF.